The 22 T cell receptor beta chains listed next were all sequenced from one sample in a study of T cells of healthy individuals. TCRdb ran MiXCR on the 5' RACE reads and lists one entry per CDR3 protein. The data contain around 63,000 distinct CDR3 sequences, 15% to 20% of them singletons. The source of these receptors is a human donor in good health.

This chain joins TRBV6-1 and TRBJ1-5; D possibly corresponds to TRBD1 (5 bases). This CDR3 contains 15 residues. CDR1 is MNHNS, CDR2 SASEGT, per germline. Deletions cut 0 bases from V and 5 bases from J, with 11 bases between. CDR3 sequence: CASSEARGTDQPQHF. CDR3 nucleotides: TGTGCCAGCAGTGAAGCACGGGGGACGGATCAGCCCCAGCATTTT.

The chain recombines TRBV5-5 with TRBJ1-5, with D hard to call. The CDR3 loop spans 16 amino acids. Germline CDR1 SGHKS, CDR2 YYEKEE (reference sequence). V lost 4 bases and J lost 3, with 17 bases in between. The CDR3 is CASSPRSPDNNQPQHF. For the CDR3, the DNA is TGTGCCAGCAGCCCGCGGAGCCCGGATAACAATCAGCCCCAGCATTTT.

This rearrangement joins TRBV5-1 to TRBJ2-1, with 13 bases aligning to TRBD2. V lost 4 bases and J lost 5; bases outside the gene matches: 6. The CDR3 length is 16 residues. Germline V gene lookup returns CDR1 SGHRS and CDR2 YFSETQ. CDR3 coding DNA: TGCGCCAGCAGCATGCTGGGACTAGCGGGAAACAATGAGCAGTTCTTC. This codes for CASSMLGLAGNNEQFF.

This clonotype has a count of ten or more. This chain joins TRBV12-3 or TRBV12-4 and TRBJ1-5; a weak D match, TRBD1 (6 bases). The CDR3 runs 16 residues. V was clipped by 3 bases and J by 2 bases, with 14 bases between them. This chain's CDR3 is CASSFGGQVGNQPQHF. In nucleotides, the CDR3 is TGTGCCAGCAGTTTTGGGGGGCAGGTTGGCAATCAGCCCCAGCATTTT.

The rearrangement links TRBV6-6 to TRBJ2-3, with 9 bases identical to TRBD2. V was clipped by 0 bases and J by 6 bases; unmatched bases: 7. The germline gives CDR1 MNHNY, CDR2 SVGAGI (reference sequence). The length of the CDR3 is 16 residues. Here the CDR3 DNA reads TGTGCCAGCAGTTACTCAAGGCTAGCGGGATCGGATACGCAGTATTTT. Its translation is CASSYSRLAGSDTQYF.

The gene calls are TRBV4-1 and TRBJ1-1; D call uncertain. The V end was cut by 1 base, the J end by 1 base, with 13 bases between. The CDR3 length is 16 residues. The germline CDR1 and CDR2 sequences are MGHRA and YSYEKL. The CDR3 is CASSQGHLTENTEAFF. The DNA for the CDR3 is TGCGCCAGCAGCCAAGGACATCTCACAGAGAACACTGAAGCTTTCTTT.

Written as DNA, the CDR3 is TGCAGTGCTAGAGAGACTAGCGGGCTCTACGAGCAGTACTTC. Its translation is CSARETSGLYEQYF. This chain joins TRBV20-1 and TRBJ2-7; TRBD2 matches at 10 bases. This CDR3 is built from 14 residues. Germline CDR1 reads DFQATT; CDR2 reads SNEGSKA (reference sequence). V trimming: 0 bases; J trimming: 3 bases; junction bases outside the gene matches: 2.

There are a few counts of this clonotype. The V and J genes are TRBV7-8 and TRBJ1-6; D gene uncertain. V shed 1 base and J shed 8 bases, with 0 bases lying between them. CDR3 length: 11 amino acids. Per germline, CDR1 SGHVS and CDR2 FQNEAQ. This CDR3 is CASSLDSPLHF. CDR3 nucleotides: TGTGCCAGCAGCTTAGATTCACCCCTCCACTTT.

The chain has TRBV4-2 and TRBJ2-3; a weak D match, TRBD2 (7 bases). Germline CDR1 is LGHNA and CDR2 is YNFKEQ. V gave up 5 bases and J gave up 6 bases, with 21 bases separating them. This CDR3 has 16 residues. The CDR3 sequence is CASSAALAGAGDTQYF. CDR3 coding DNA: TGTGCCAGCAGCGCGGCCCTGGCGGGGGCCGGGGATACGCAGTATTTT.

As concerns this clonotype: A much larger clone is a single base away; this may be a read error. Because it lacks the conserved phenylalanine or tryptophan at the end, this CDR3 is likely a read error. V and J are TRBV11-2 and TRBJ1-1, with TRBD1 matching over 9 bases. CDR1 and CDR2 from the germline V gene are SGHAT and FQNNGV. V gave up 7 bases and J gave up 7 bases; unmatched junction bases: 7. The CDR3 loop spans 13 amino acids. The CDR3 spells CASTKSTGGEAFV. Here the CDR3 DNA reads TGTGCCAGCACCAAATCGACAGGGGGTGAAGCTTTCGTT.

This clonotype showed up just once. The rearrangement joins TRBV6-4 to TRBJ1-4, with TRBD1 matching 7 bases. The trim removed 6 bases at V and 8 bases at J, leaving 12 bases unmatched. Germline assignment: CDR1 MRHNA and CDR2 SNTAGT. The CDR3 runs 15 residues. The CDR3 is CASSQGRSGGEKLFF. CDR3 DNA: TGTGCCAGCAGCCAAGGTCGGTCAGGGGGGGAAAAACTGTTTTTT.

The gene calls are TRBV7-9 and TRBJ1-5; 7 nucleotides line up with TRBD1. The CDR3 is 14 amino acids. Per the germline V gene, CDR1 is SEHNR and CDR2 is FQNEAQ (reference sequence). Losses at the gene ends were 5 bases for V and 5 bases for J; bases not matched to a gene: 6. The CDR3 DNA reads TGTGCCAGCAGCACCCGGGACAGAGATCAGCCCCAGCATTTT. It codes for CASSTRDRDQPQHF. Supplemented by reference TRBV7-9 and TRBJ1-5, the full variable domain reads DTGVSQNPRHKITKRGQNVTFRCDPISEHNRLYWYRQTLGQGPEFLTYFQNEAQLEKSRLLSDRFSAERPKGSFSTLEIQRTEQGDSAMYLCASSTRDRDQPQHFGDGTRLSIL.

Remarks on this clonotype: This may come from a read error, since a much larger clone is one base off. This chain links TRBV10-3 with TRBJ1-1, with D possibly matching TRBD1 (5 bases). The V and J ends lost 4 bases and 9 bases respectively, with 9 bases between them. The germline V gene encodes CDR1 ENHRY and CDR2 SYGVKD. There are 11 residues in the CDR3. The CDR3 loop reads CAISARDQAFF. CDR3 DNA: TGTGCCATCAGTGCCAGGGATCAAGCTTTCTTT.

This clonotype was counted only a few times. The chain has TRBV6-2 or TRBV6-3 and TRBJ2-7, with D uncertain. This CDR3 contains 12 residues. Deletions cut 6 bases from V and 3 bases from J, with 9 bases between. Germline CDR1 is MNHEY and CDR2 is SVGEGT. This chain's CDR3 is CASSLDHYEQYF. The CDR3 DNA follows: TGTGCCAGCAGCTTGGACCACTACGAGCAGTACTTC.

The V call is TRBV11-3, the J call TRBJ2-1; TRBD1 matches at 7 bases. Germline V gene lookup returns CDR1 SGHNT and CDR2 YENEEA. The CDR3 totals 15 residues. V was clipped by 2 bases and J by 3 bases; unmatched bases: 4. CDR3 nucleotide sequence: TGTGCCAGCAGCTTAAACAGGGGTATCTACAATGAGCAGTTCTTC. Encoded protein: CASSLNRGIYNEQFF.

This clonotype has ten or more counts. The chain recombines TRBV27 with TRBJ1-2; the D gene is possibly TRBD1 (5 bases). CDR1 MNHEY and CDR2 SMNVEV come from the germline V gene (reference sequence). V was pared by 7 bases and J by 7 bases, with 22 bases between. This CDR3 has 15 amino acids. The CDR3 DNA reads TGTGCCAGCAAGTTTCGAGGGGCGGAACCCTCTGGCTACACCTTC. Translation: CASKFRGAEPSGYTF.

This clonotype was seen more than once but under ten times. The rearrangement links TRBV19 to TRBJ1-5, with a tentative D call TRBD1 (5 bases). V lost 5 bases to trimming and J lost 0 bases, with 11 bases between them. CDR3 size: 15 residues. Looked up from germline, CDR1 is LNHDA and CDR2 is SQIVND (reference sequence). The CDR3 protein is CASSERQYSNQPQHF. The CDR3, as DNA: TGTGCCAGTAGTGAGCGACAGTATAGCAATCAGCCCCAGCATTTT.

The sample holds a few counts of this clonotype. The chain couples TRBV5-1 to TRBJ1-6, with D possibly TRBD1 on 5 matching bases. The CDR3 runs to 15 residues. Germline CDR1 reads SGHRS; CDR2 reads YFSETQ. Trimming left V 0 bases short and J 6 bases short, with 10 bases between. The CDR3 nucleotides are TGCGCCAGCAGCTTGGATGGCCAGGGTAATTCACCCCTCCACTTT. Protein: CASSLDGQGNSPLHF.

The genes are TRBV18 and TRBJ1-4, with a tentative D call TRBD1 (6 bases). Trimming pared 2 bases from V and 0 bases from J, leaving 13 bases between. The CDR3 has 17 amino acids. Germline V gene sequence: CDR1 KGHSH, CDR2 LQKENI. The CDR3 sequence: CASSPFGQYATNEKLFF. For the CDR3, the DNA is TGTGCCAGCTCACCATTCGGACAGTATGCAACTAATGAAAAACTGTTTTTT.

This clonotype was observed at least ten times. J is TRBJ1-2 and V is TRBV12-3 or TRBV12-4; 9 positions agree with TRBD1. Trimming removed 6 bases from V and 5 bases from J; junction bases left unmatched: 4. There are 13 residues in the CDR3. The CDR3 protein is CASSGDRDYGYTF. The CDR3 DNA sequence: TGTGCCAGCAGCGGGGACAGGGATTATGGCTACACCTTC.

This clonotype has a handful of counts. This rearrangement joins TRBV27 to TRBJ1-5; no reliable D call. V was cut by 3 bases and J by 7 bases, with 10 bases left in between. Germline V lookup: CDR1 MNHEY, CDR2 SMNVEV (reference sequence). The CDR3 is made up of 13 amino acids. For the CDR3, the DNA is TGTGCCAGCAGTTTGGGATGGCGCCAGCCCCAGCATTTT. This sequence encodes CASSLGWRQPQHF.

The CDR3 sequence: CASSLFTTPSGNTIYF. The CDR3 nucleotides read TGTGCCAGCAGTTTATTTACAACCCCCTCTGGAAACACCATATATTTT. V and J are TRBV12-3 or TRBV12-4 and TRBJ1-3; D not certain. The CDR3 has 16 residues. With 2 bases removed from V and 0 bases from J, the gap between germline ends came to 11 bases.